The 24 T cell receptor beta chains below were found in one sample sequenced in a study of T cells expressing NK-cell markers. Reprocessing the 5' RACE reads, TCRdb reports a single entry for every CDR3 protein and omits DNA. The listing contains roughly 390,000 distinct CDR3 sequences. The sample taken for sequencing was blood T cells: a sorted CD56 or NKG2C T cell subset, CD4+ or CD8+ T cells, or bulk PBMC T cells (not recorded which). These receptors were obtained from a man aged 18-70 years in good health.

V usage is TRBV6-1 and J usage is TRBJ1-1; TCRdb returns TRBD1, unconfirmable since there is no DNA. Germline V CDR1 and CDR2: MNHNS, SASEGT. The CDR3 sequence is 15 residues long. The CDR3 protein is CASRTYPGLNTEAFF.

This chain joins TRBV7-2 and TRBJ1-6; the D call from TCRdb, TRBD1, cannot be confirmed without DNA. Germline loops: CDR1 SGHTA, CDR2 FQGNSA. This CDR3 spans 13 amino acids. CDR3 sequence reads: CAVRQGYNSPLHF.

The chain couples TRBV20-1 to TRBJ2-7; TCRdb indicates TRBD1, and absent DNA this call remains unverified. Germline V gene lookup returns CDR1 DFQATT and CDR2 SNEGSKA (reference sequence). CDR3 length equals 12 residues. This CDR3 is CSAPRGGYEQYF.

CDR3 sequence reads: CASSYPTGSRRHSPLHF. The chain recombines TRBV6-2 or TRBV6-3 with TRBJ1-6; as DNA is missing, the TRBD1 call by TCRdb cannot be tested. The CDR3 extends over 17 amino acids. Germline V gene data show CDR1 as MNHEY and CDR2 as SVGEGT.

This chain joins TRBV29-1 and TRBJ2-2; TCRdb gives TRBD2 as the D gene, but with no DNA this cannot be confirmed. Looked up from germline, CDR1 is SQVTM and CDR2 is ANQGSEA. This CDR3 is built from 13 residues. CDR3 residues: CSAQRANTGELFF.

The chain recombines TRBV20-1 with TRBJ2-3; TCRdb returns TRBD2, unconfirmable since there is no DNA. This CDR3 comprises 20 residues. CDR1 is DFQATT, CDR2 SNEGSKA, per germline (reference sequence). The CDR3 here is CSARGFGGGGSQYYADTQYF.

The V call is TRBV12-3 or TRBV12-4, the J call TRBJ1-2; TCRdb designates TRBD1, a call that cannot be tested without DNA. The CDR3 consists of 15 residues. CDR3 sequence reads: CASSQNRGTLWDYTF.

The V gene is TRBV7-2, the J gene TRBJ1-1. This CDR3 contains 14 residues. CDR1 and CDR2 from the germline V gene are SGHTA and FQGNSA. The chain's CDR3 is CASSLKFRWDEAFF.

CDR3 amino acids: CASRLTGDGSGANVLTF. The V call is TRBV11-1, the J call TRBJ2-6; TCRdb's D call, TRBD1, is unchecked because there is no DNA. The CDR3 runs 17 residues. Per germline, CDR1 SGHAT and CDR2 FQDESV (reference sequence).

The chain carries TRBV3-1 and TRBJ2-7; the TCRdb call, TRBD1, lacks DNA for checking. CDR3 length equals 18 residues. From germline, CDR1 is LGHDT and CDR2 YNNKEL (reference sequence). The CDR3 sequence: CASSLMPKGTGKTYEQYF.

The chain combines TRBV9 with TRBJ2-1; TCRdb designates TRBD2, a call that cannot be tested without DNA. Germline CDR1 SGDLS, CDR2 YYNGEE. The CDR3 extends over 15 amino acids. The CDR3 region is CASSVTGTSINEQFF.

The chain is built from TRBV10-3 and TRBJ2-1; TCRdb gives TRBD1 as the D gene, but with no DNA this cannot be confirmed. The germline CDR1 and CDR2 sequences are ENHRY and SYGVKD. CDR3 length: 14 residues. The CDR3 region is CAIGRESSYNEQFF.

This chain joins TRBV12-5 and TRBJ2-7; the D call from TCRdb, TRBD1, cannot be confirmed without DNA. The CDR3 runs 19 residues. Germline V lookup: CDR1 LGHNT, CDR2 FRNRAP. The CDR3 reads CASGLVTVDGQANSYEQYF.

This chain uses TRBV29-1 with TRBJ2-3; TCRdb's assignment of TRBD1 cannot be checked, as there is no DNA. CDR1 and CDR2 (germline): SQVTM, ANQGSEA. The CDR3 covers 14 residues. CDR3 amino acids: CSVERGIVWDTQYF.

This CDR3 is CASSYRLAGGPSEQFF. This chain connects TRBV6-2 or TRBV6-3 to TRBJ2-1; the D call from TCRdb, TRBD2, cannot be confirmed without DNA. From germline, CDR1 is MNHEY and CDR2 SVGEGT. This CDR3 is 16 amino acids long.

J is TRBJ2-1 and V is TRBV15. The CDR3 has 17 amino acids. Germline V gene lookup returns CDR1 LNHNV and CDR2 YYDKDF (reference sequence). The CDR3 here is CATSSPISASSYNEQFF. Variable domain in full (rest from reference TRBV15 and TRBJ2-1): DAMVIQNPRYQVTQFGKPVTLSCSQTLNHNVMYWYQQKSSQAPKLLFHYYDKDFNNEADTPDNFQSRRPNTSFCFLDIRSPGLGDTAMYLCATSSPISASSYNEQFFGPGTRLTVL.

V gene TRBV7-9 combines with J gene TRBJ2-3; TCRdb returns TRBD1, unconfirmable since there is no DNA. This CDR3 is built from 11 residues. CDR1 is SEHNR, CDR2 FQNEAQ, per germline (reference sequence). The CDR3: CSGQNTDTQYF.

This chain links TRBV11-2 with TRBJ2-2; TCRdb proposes TRBD1, but this gene call is untestable without DNA. The CDR3 consists of 17 residues. Germline CDR1 and CDR2: SGHAT and FQNNGV. CDR3 sequence reads: CASSLRPRGYGTGELFF.

V and J are TRBV4-2 and TRBJ2-5; checking the TCRdb D call of TRBD2 is not possible without DNA. The CDR3 runs 16 residues. Germline V CDR1 and CDR2: LGHNA, YNFKEQ. The CDR3 spells CASSQDRASLGKTQYF.

This chain uses TRBV6-5 with TRBJ2-7; TCRdb's D call, TRBD2, is unchecked because there is no DNA. Germline CDR1 reads MNHEY; CDR2 reads SVGAGI. This CDR3 is 15 amino acids long. CDR3 region: CASSYIGLAENEQYF.

The gene calls are TRBV5-1 and TRBJ2-3; TCRdb reports TRBD2, a call that lacks DNA to check it against. Germline values: CDR1 SGHRS, CDR2 YFSETQ. CDR3 size: 15 residues. Here the CDR3 reads CASRRGGIITDTQYF.

The genes are TRBV7-2 and TRBJ2-1; TCRdb's D call of TRBD2 is untestable without DNA. The CDR3 consists of 16 residues. CDR1 is SGHTA and CDR2 is FQGNSA in the germline V gene. CDR3 in amino acids: CASSPVAAVSYNEQFF. Variable domain in full (rest from reference TRBV7-2 and TRBJ2-1): GAGVSQSPSNKVTEKGKDVELRCDPISGHTALYWYRQSLGQGLEFLIYFQGNSAPDKSGLPSDRFSAERTGGSVSTLTIQRTQQEDSAVYLCASSPVAAVSYNEQFFGPGTRLTVL.

The chain links TRBV11-1 to TRBJ1-5. CDR1 is SGHAT and CDR2 is FQDESV in the germline V gene (reference sequence). The CDR3 has 15 residues. The CDR3 reads CASSSPSDRNQPQHF.

V usage is TRBV23-1 and J usage is TRBJ2-7; TCRdb designates TRBD1, a call that cannot be tested without DNA. TRBV23-1 is filed as an ORF, its function uncertain. The CDR3 has 15 amino acids. The chain's CDR3 is CASSQTGKSSYEQYF.